Sequencing of this T cell receptor (beta chain) was carried out in a study of T cells in Graves' hyperthyroidism and ophthalmopathy (dated by TCRdb to the late 2010s). Describing the broader study: Peripheral blood samples were taken at the time of initial diagnosis, prior to any treatment. In addition, the study compared T-cell repertoires in thyroid tissue and in blood from 6 or 7 Graves' hyperthyroidism patients. Once sampling was done, hyperthyroidism patients were given methimazole at a starting dose of 30 mg daily, whereas ophthalmopathy patients were given high-dose intravenous methylprednisolone. TCR V-J signatures able to tell the groups apart were searched for in a discovery cohort of approximately 95 patients, of whom approximately 40 had Graves' ophthalmopathy and under 65 had stable Graves' hyperthyroidism. The paper describes TCR Vbeta CDR3 sequencing of more than 120 peripheral blood samples, made up of roughly 40 ophthalmopathy patients, approximately 73 hyperthyroidism patients and 17 progressor patients. Prospective prediction of ophthalmopathy was tested in an independent validation cohort of under 20 hyperthyroidism patients and 17 patients who later progressed to ophthalmopathy. The roughly 94 discovery patients were randomly divided into training and test sets at a 7:3 ratio. Findings and caveats that apply to the study as a whole: Ophthalmopathy was separated from stable hyperthyroidism by a 13 V-J signature model, with just over 85% sensitivity and roughly 81% specificity obtained in cross-validation and 80%/75% obtained in testing. No statistical method was used to set the sample size in advance, and investigators knew the group allocation. Most expanded thyroid clonotypes (frequency above 0.001) were also detected in blood, a finding suggesting that blood repertoires may reflect thyroid immune responses. In validation, the model predicted progression to ophthalmopathy a median of around 6.5 months before onset, with roughly 70% sensitivity and 72.22% specificity.

The TCR beta CDR3 regions were amplified from RNA transcripts. A first-round RT-PCR of the TCR CDR3 used the HTBI primer set with the Qiagen OneStep RT-PCR kit. Libraries were constructed in a second round of multiplex PCR, after which size selection and purification were carried out. The libraries were sequenced on an Illumina HiSeq2000 using paired-end 100 bp reads. Regarding the original processing steps: SOAPnuke was used to process the raw data, removing reads that contained adapters or uncalled bases, had a mean Phred below 15, or lacked an exact match to the constant primer or identifier. COPE v1.2.5 was used to merge high-quality paired reads, and clonotypes were defined as unique nucleotide sequences. MiTCR v1.1 was used to align clonotypes to the IMGT TRBV, TRBD and TRBJ reference segments. The analysis was restricted to V-J combinations with a frequency above 0.0001, which together covered 99.2% of the repertoires. The TCS score was defined as the ratio of F50 (clonal expansion) to E x V (chaos), calculated using BLOSUM62-based TCRdist between CDR3 peptides within each V-J. Welch's t-statistics and random forest reduced several hundred V-J features to under 15, which were used in a naive Bayes classifier (R e1071). TCRdb reworked the public reads: Q25 trimming with fastp, MiXCR clone assembly, productive beta chains retained. Every CDR3 protein is listed once, alongside the most common genes and DNA of its rows. The V and J calls, along with clone size, are taken from TCRdb and not from the paper's own processing. A total of some 600,000 distinct CDR3 sequences appear in this sample, over 11% of them only once. In total, the top ten clones hold more than 5% of the sample.

As regards this clonotype: Its recognized antigen is unknown. At one boundary the junction diverges from the germline segment, which might be a read error.

The hyperthyroidism patients were between 18 and 65 years old and newly diagnosed, with a disease duration of less than 2 months. Patients with uncontrolled infections, other autoimmune diseases, pregnancy or lactation were excluded. Diagnoses were established on the basis of clinical symptoms, serum thyroxine and TRAb, thyroid ultrasound, and orbital computed tomography. Blood from progressor patients was drawn when they were first diagnosed with hyperthyroidism, before any ophthalmopathy symptoms appeared. PBMCs were isolated from about 9 ml of fresh peripheral blood by Ficoll-Paque density gradient centrifugation. Progressor patients were initially diagnosed with Graves' hyperthyroidism and developed ophthalmopathy during follow-up. Total RNA was extracted using Trizol reagent, and RNA quality was assessed on an Agilent 2100 Bioanalyzer. The CDR3 has 14 amino acids, counting the end cysteine and phenylalanine. The read is trimmed to its CDR3 DNA, 42 bases read in frame from base 1. As encoded in the germline V gene (reference sequence), CDR1 is DFQATT while CDR2 is SNEGSKA.

The sequencing sample was made of blood. The V and J segments used are TRBV20-1 and TRBJ1-2; the D region possibly corresponds to TRBD1 (5 bases align). This sequence originates from a woman in her twenties or thirties with Graves' hyperthyroidism that later progressed to Graves' ophthalmopathy. The bases are TGCGGCGCTAGAGATCGGGGGACTAACTGTGGCTACACCTTC. Its amino acids are CGARDRGTNCGYTF.